A single sample is the source of the 2 T cell receptor beta chains below, sequenced in a study of OX40 agonist ivuxolimab in advanced cancers. Clones were read by immunoSEQ multiplex PCR, and TCRdb kept only the in-frame ones, dropping some. The table has about 58,000 clones, about 87% seen once. The source material was CD4+ or CD8+ T cells sorted from blood, sampled in a trial of the OX40 agonist ivuxolimab. All receptors derive from an adult with an advanced solid tumor such as melanoma, head and neck, liver or kidney cancer.

This chain connects TRBV4-1 to TRBJ1-4; the match to TRBD1 covers 9 bases. CDR1 is MGHRA and CDR2 is YSYEKL in the germline V gene. Trimming cost V 4 bases and J 8 bases; bases outside gene matches: 8. The CDR3 contains 15 residues. The CDR3, as DNA: TGCGCCAGCAGCCGGGGACAGGGAGGAGGGGAAAAACTGTTTTTT. Its protein product is CASSRGQGGGEKLFF.

Regarding this clone: At one end, the junction sequence differs from germline, possibly due to a read error. Other DNA sequences in the same sample also yield this CDR3. The chain combines TRBV11-1 with TRBJ1-1; no firm D call. The CDR3 loop spans 13 amino acids. The germline gives CDR1 SGHAT, CDR2 FQDESV (reference sequence). The CDR3 DNA follows: TGTGCCAGCAGCTTAGAGCGGAGGACTGAAGCCTTCTTT. This codes for CASSLERRTEAFF.